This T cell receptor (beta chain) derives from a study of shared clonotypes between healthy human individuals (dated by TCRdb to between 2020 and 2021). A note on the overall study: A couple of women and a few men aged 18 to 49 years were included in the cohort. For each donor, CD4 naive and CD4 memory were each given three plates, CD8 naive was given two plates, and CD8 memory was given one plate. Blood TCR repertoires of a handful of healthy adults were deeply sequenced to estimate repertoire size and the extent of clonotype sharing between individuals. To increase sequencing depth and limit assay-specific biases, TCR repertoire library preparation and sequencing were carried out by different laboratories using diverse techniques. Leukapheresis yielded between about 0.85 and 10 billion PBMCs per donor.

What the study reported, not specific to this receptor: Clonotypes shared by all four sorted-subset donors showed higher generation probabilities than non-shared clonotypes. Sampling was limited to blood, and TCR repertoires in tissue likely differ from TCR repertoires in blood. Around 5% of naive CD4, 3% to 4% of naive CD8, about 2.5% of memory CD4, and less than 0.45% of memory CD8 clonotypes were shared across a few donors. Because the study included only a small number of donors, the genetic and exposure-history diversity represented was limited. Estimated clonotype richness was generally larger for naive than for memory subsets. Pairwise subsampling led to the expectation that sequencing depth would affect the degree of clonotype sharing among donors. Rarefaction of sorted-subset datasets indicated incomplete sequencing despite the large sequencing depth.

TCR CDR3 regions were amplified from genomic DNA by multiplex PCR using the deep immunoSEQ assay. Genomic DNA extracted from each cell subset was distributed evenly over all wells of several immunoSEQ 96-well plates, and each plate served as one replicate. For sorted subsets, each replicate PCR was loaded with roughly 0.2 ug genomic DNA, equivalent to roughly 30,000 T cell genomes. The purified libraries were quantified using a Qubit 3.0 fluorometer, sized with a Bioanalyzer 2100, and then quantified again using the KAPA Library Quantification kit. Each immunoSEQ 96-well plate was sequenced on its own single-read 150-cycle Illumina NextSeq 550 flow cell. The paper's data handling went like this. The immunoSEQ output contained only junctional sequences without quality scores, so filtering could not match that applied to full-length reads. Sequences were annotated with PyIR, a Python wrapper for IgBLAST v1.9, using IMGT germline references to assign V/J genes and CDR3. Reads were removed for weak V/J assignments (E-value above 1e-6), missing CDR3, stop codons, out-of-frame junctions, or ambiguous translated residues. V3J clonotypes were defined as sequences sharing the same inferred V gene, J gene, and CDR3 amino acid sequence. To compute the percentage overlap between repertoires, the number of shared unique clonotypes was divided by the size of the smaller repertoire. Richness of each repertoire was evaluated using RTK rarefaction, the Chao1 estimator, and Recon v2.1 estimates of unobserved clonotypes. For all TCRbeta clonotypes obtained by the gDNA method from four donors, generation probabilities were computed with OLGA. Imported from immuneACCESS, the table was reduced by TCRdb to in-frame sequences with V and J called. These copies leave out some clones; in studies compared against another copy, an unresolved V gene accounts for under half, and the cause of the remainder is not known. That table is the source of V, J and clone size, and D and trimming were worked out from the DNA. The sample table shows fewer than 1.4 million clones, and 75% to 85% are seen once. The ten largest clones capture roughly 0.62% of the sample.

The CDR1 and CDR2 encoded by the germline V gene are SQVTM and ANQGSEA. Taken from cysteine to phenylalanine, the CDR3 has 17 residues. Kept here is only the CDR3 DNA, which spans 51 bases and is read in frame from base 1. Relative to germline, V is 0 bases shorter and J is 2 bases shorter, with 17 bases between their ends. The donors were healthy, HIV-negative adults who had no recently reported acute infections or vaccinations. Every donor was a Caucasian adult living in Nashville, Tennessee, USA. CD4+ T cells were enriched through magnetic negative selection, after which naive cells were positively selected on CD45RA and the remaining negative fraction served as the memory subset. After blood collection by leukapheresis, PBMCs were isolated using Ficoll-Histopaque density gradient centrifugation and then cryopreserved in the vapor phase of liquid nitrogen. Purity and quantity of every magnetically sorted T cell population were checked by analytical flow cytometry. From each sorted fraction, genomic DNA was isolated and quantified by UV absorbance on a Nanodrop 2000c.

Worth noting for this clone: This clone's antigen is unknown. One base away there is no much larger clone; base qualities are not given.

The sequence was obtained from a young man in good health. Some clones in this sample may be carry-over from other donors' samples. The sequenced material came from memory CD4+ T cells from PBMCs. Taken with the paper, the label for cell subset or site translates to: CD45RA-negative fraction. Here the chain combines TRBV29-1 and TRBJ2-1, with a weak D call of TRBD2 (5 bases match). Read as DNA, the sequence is TGCAGCGTTGAAGACGCGTTAAGAGGGAGTACCTACAATGAGCAGTTCTTC. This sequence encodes CSVEDALRGSTYNEQFF.